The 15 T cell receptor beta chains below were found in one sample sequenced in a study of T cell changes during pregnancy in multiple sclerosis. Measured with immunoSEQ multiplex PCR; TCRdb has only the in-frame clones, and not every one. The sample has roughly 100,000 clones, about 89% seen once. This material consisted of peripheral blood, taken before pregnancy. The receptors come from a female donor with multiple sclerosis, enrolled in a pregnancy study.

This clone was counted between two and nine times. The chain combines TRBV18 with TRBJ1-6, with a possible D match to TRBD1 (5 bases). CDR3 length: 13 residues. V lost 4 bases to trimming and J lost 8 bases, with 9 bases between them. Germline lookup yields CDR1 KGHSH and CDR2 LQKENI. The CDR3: CASSLAGDSPLHF. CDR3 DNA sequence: TGTGCCAGCTCACTCGCGGGGGATTCACCCCTCCACTTT.

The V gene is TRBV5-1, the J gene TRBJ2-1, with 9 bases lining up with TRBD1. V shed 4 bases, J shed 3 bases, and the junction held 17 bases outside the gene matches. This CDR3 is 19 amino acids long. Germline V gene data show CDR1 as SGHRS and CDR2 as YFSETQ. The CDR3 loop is CASSVRPTPGTGHYNEQFF. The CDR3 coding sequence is TGCGCCAGCAGCGTAAGACCTACACCCGGGACAGGGCACTACAATGAGCAGTTCTTC.

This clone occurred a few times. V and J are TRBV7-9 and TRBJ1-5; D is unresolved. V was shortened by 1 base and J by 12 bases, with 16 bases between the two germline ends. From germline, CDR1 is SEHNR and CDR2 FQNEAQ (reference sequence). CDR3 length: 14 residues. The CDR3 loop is CASSLEDGEEVQHF. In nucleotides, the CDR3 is TGTGCCAGCAGCTTAGAGGACGGGGAAGAAGTCCAGCATTTT.

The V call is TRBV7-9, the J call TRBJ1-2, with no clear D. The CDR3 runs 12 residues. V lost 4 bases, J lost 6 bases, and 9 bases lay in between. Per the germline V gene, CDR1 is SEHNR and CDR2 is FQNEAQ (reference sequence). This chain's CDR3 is CASSSVQNGYTF. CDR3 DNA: TGTGCCAGCAGCTCGGTACAGAATGGCTACACCTTC.

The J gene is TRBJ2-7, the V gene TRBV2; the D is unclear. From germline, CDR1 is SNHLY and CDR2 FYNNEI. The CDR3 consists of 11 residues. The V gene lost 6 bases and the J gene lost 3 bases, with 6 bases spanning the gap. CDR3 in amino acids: CASRKLYEQYF. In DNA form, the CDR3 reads TGTGCCAGCAGGAAGCTCTACGAGCAGTACTTC.

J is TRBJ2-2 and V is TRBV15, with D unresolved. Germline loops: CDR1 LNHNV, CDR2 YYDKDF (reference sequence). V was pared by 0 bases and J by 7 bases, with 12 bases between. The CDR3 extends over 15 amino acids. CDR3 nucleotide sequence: TGTGCCACCAGCAGAGATCCCGCCAGCGACGGGGAGCTGTTTTTT. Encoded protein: CATSRDPASDGELFF.

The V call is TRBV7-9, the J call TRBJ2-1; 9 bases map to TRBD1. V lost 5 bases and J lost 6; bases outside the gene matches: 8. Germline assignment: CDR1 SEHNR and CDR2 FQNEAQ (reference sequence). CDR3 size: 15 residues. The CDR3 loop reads CASSQGDRVSNEQFF. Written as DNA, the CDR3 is TGTGCCAGCAGCCAAGGGGACAGGGTATCCAATGAGCAGTTCTTC.

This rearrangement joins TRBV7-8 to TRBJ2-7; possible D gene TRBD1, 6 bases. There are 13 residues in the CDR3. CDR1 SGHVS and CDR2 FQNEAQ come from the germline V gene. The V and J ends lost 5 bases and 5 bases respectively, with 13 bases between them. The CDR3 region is CASSKKQGHEQYF. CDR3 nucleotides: TGTGCCAGCAGCAAAAAACAGGGACACGAGCAGTACTTC.

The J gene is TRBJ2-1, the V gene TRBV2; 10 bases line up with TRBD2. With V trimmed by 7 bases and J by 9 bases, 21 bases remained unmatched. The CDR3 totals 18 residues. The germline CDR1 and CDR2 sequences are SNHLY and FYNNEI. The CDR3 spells CASTLQREGRGPQTEQFF. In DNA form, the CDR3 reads TGTGCCAGCACCTTACAGCGGGAGGGAAGGGGCCCACAGACTGAGCAGTTCTTC.

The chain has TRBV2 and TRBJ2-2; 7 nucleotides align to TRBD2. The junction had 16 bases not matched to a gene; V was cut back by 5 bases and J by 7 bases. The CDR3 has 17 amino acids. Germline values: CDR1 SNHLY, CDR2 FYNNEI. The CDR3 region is CASSRAAGLYKDGELFF. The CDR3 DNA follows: TGTGCCAGCAGTCGGGCAGCGGGACTATATAAGGACGGGGAGCTGTTTTTT.

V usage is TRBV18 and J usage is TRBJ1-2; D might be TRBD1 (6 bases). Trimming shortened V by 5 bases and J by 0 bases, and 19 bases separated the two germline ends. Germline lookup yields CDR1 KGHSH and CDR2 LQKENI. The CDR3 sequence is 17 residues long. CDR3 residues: CASSTRIDRPTNYGYTF. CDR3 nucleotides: TGTGCCAGCTCAACCCGAATCGACAGGCCCACTAACTATGGCTACACCTTC.

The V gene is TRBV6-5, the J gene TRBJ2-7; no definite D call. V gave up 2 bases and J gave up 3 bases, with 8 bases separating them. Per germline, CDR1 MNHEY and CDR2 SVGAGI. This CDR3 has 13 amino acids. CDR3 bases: TGTGCCAGCAGTTACGATGCGGTCTACGAGCAGTACTTC. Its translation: CASSYDAVYEQYF.

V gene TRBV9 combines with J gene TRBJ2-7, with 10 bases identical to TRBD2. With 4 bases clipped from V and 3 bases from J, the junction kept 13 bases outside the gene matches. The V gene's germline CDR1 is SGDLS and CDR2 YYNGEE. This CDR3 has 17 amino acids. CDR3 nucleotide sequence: TGTGCCAGCAGCCCCTCCAGGGGAACTAGCGGGGACTACGAGCAGTACTTC. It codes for CASSPSRGTSGDYEQYF. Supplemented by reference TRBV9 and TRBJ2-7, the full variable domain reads DSGVTQTPKHLITATGQRVTLRCSPRSGDLSVYWYQQSLDQGLQFLIQYYNGEERAKGNILERFSAQQFPDLHSELNLSSLELGDSALYFCASSPSRGTSGDYEQYFGPGTRLTVT.

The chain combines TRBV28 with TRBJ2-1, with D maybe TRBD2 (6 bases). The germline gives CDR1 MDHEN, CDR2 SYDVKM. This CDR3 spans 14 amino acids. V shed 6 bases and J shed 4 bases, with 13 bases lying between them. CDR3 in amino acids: CASSYMGGYNEQFF. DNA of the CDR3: TGTGCCAGCAGCTACATGGGGGGTTACAATGAGCAGTTCTTC.

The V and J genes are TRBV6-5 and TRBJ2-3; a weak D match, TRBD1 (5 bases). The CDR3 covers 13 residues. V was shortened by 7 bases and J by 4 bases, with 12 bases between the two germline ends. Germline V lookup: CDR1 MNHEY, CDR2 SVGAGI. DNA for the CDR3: TGTGCCAGCAAGTCCCAGGGCCCAGATACGCAGTATTTT. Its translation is CASKSQGPDTQYF.